The next 5 T cell receptor beta chains were all read from a single sample in a study of T cell responses to AZD1222 COVID-19 vaccine (dated by TCRdb to the early 2020s). The library was made by the immunoSEQ multiplex PCR assay. TCRdb's version of the immuneACCESS table is confined to in-frame rearrangements and falls short of the full clone set. An unresolved V gene accounts for under half of the shortfall where checked; the remainder is of unknown origin. The sample contains about 120,000 clones, 80% to 90% of them found a single time. Approximately 7.1% of the sample goes to the ten largest clones. The time point label corresponds to: about 28 days (+/-7) after the second vaccine dose. The sequences come from peripheral blood, collected 28 days after the second AZD1222 dose. These receptors were taken from an adult who received the AZD1222 COVID-19 vaccine.

This sequence joins TRBV6-2 or TRBV6-3 and TRBJ1-6, with D possibly TRBD1 on 5 matching bases. This CDR3 contains 13 residues. The germline V gene has CDR1 MNHEY and CDR2 SVGEGT. Trimming left V 4 bases short and J 10 bases short, with 11 bases between. CDR3 bases: TGTGCCAGCAGTTTGGCAGGGCGCTCACCCCTCCACTTT. Protein: CASSLAGRSPLHF.

J is TRBJ1-5 and V is TRBV19, with 12 positions matching TRBD1. The V gene's germline CDR1 is LNHDA and CDR2 SQIVND (reference sequence). The CDR3 extends over 16 amino acids. V lost 1 base, J lost 7 bases, and 5 bases stayed unmatched. CDR3 sequence: CASSIGQGQGAQPQHF. The CDR3 DNA is TGTGCCAGTAGTATAGGACAGGGACAGGGGGCCCAGCCCCAGCATTTT.

This sequence joins TRBV2 and TRBJ1-1, with 7 bases matching TRBD1. The CDR3 has 13 amino acids. Germline assignment: CDR1 SNHLY and CDR2 FYNNEI. The V and J ends lost 6 bases and 1 base, in that order; junction bases with no gene match: 2. The CDR3 here is CASRGQSNTEAFF. CDR3 nucleotide sequence: TGTGCCAGCAGGGGACAGTCGAACACTGAAGCTTTCTTT.

V and J are TRBV4-1 and TRBJ1-3, with D maybe TRBD1 (6 bases). CDR1 is MGHRA and CDR2 is YSYEKL in the germline V gene. Trimming removed 4 bases from V and 2 bases from J, with 18 bases in between. This CDR3 is built from 17 residues. The chain's CDR3 is CASSPGATKGAGNTIYF. In DNA form, the CDR3 reads TGCGCCAGCAGCCCCGGTGCCACGAAGGGGGCTGGAAACACCATATATTTT.

The CDR3 DNA reads as TGTGCCAGCAGCGTGACTCCTACGCAGTATTTT. As protein: CASSVTPTQYF. The rearrangement uses TRBV2 and TRBJ2-3, with D uncertain. CDR1 and CDR2 from the germline V gene are SNHLY and FYNNEI. The CDR3 is made up of 11 amino acids. V lost 6 bases and J 8 bases, leaving 9 bases between the germline ends.